These 2 T cell receptor beta chains originate from one sample sequenced in a study of T cell repertoires in cytomegalovirus infection. TCRdb ran MiXCR on the reads and lists one entry per CDR3 protein. The sample has about 740,000 distinct CDR3 sequences, approximately 40% seen once. The sequenced sample consisted of PBMCs. These receptors were taken from a human donor in good health (CMV status not recorded). Some clones in this sample may be carry-over from other donors' samples.

For the CDR3, the DNA is TGTGCCAGCAGCTTAAAGCCTGGAAACACCATATATTTT. Residues: CASSLKPGNTIYF. This chain links TRBV11-3 with TRBJ1-3; D not resolved. The germline V and J ends were trimmed by 2 bases and 2 bases, with 4 bases remaining between them. From germline, CDR1 is SGHNT and CDR2 YENEEA. The CDR3 spans 13 residues. Full variable domain (outside the CDR3, taken from reference TRBV11-3 and TRBJ1-3): EAGVVQSPRYKIIEKKQPVAFWCNPISGHNTLYWYLQNLGQGPELLIRYENEEAVDDSQLPKDRFSAERLKGVDSTLKIQPAELGDSAVYLCASSLKPGNTIYFGEGSWLTVV.

The rearrangement joins TRBV4-1 to TRBJ2-7; TRBD2 matches at 12 bases. The V segment lost 3 bases and the J segment 3 bases; nucleotides outside the gene matches: 6. There are 16 residues in the CDR3. Looked up from germline, CDR1 is MGHRA and CDR2 is YSYEKL. DNA for the CDR3: TGCGCCAGCAGCCAGACTAGCGGGAGTGGGATCTACGAGCAGTACTTC. It is translated as CASSQTSGSGIYEQYF.